This passage covers 18 T cell receptor beta chains from one sample sequenced in a study of monozygotic twins with inflammatory bowel disease. TCRdb re-called the 5' RACE reads and shows each CDR3 protein once, DNA omitted. Here the sample table reports a few hundred thousand distinct CDR3 sequences. Sequenced input: blood. Receptor source: a human donor with ulcerative colitis or Crohn's disease, or a healthy co-twin of an affected twin (not recorded which).

The rearrangement uses TRBV7-8 and TRBJ2-7; lacking DNA, the TRBD2 call made by TCRdb goes unchecked. This CDR3 contains 16 residues. Germline CDR1 is SGHVS and CDR2 is FQNEAQ. The CDR3 here is CASSLGMTSGDYEQYF.

The chain uses TRBV4-2 and TRBJ2-1. The germline gives CDR1 LGHNA, CDR2 YNFKEQ. The CDR3 is 13 amino acids. CDR3 in amino acids: CASSQEIHHEQFF.

V gene TRBV20-1 combines with J gene TRBJ1-3. Germline-derived CDR1 and CDR2 are DFQATT and SNEGSKA (reference sequence). The CDR3 has 13 residues. CDR3 in amino acids: CSASQQTGNTIYF.

The chain combines TRBV30 with TRBJ1-4; TCRdb returns TRBD1, unconfirmable since there is no DNA. Germline lookup yields CDR1 GTSNPN and CDR2 SVGIG (reference sequence). The CDR3 spans 17 residues. The CDR3 is CAWSSPGQIATNEKLFF.

This chain joins TRBV5-1 and TRBJ1-1; the D call from TCRdb, TRBD1, cannot be confirmed without DNA. CDR1 and CDR2 from the germline V gene are SGHRS and YFSETQ. The CDR3 length is 14 residues. The CDR3 loop reads CASSPGTPHAEAFF.

The chain combines TRBV7-9 with TRBJ2-1; TCRdb indicates TRBD2, and absent DNA this call remains unverified. The CDR3 length is 17 residues. Germline assignment: CDR1 SEHNR and CDR2 FQNEAQ (reference sequence). The CDR3 reads CASSLYPGGSGGSEQFF.

The chain carries TRBV14 and TRBJ1-2; TCRdb proposes TRBD1, but this gene call is untestable without DNA. Germline-derived CDR1 and CDR2 are SGHDN and FVKESK. The CDR3 runs 17 residues. The CDR3 sequence is CASSQTGAGTGVRGYTF.

The chain's CDR3 is CACSQDQGTAFF. The rearrangement uses TRBV3-1 and TRBJ1-1. CDR1 is LGHDT and CDR2 is YNNKEL in the germline V gene (reference sequence). The CDR3 length is 12 residues.

This chain links TRBV9 with TRBJ2-5. CDR1 is SGDLS and CDR2 is YYNGEE in the germline V gene. The length of the CDR3 is 14 residues. The CDR3 loop is CASSVDFRWETQYF.

The gene calls are TRBV4-1 and TRBJ2-6; TCRdb designates TRBD1, a call that cannot be tested without DNA. From germline, CDR1 is MGHRA and CDR2 YSYEKL. The CDR3 has 18 residues. CDR3 residues: CASSQIDMGFSGANVLTF.

V and J are TRBV5-5 and TRBJ2-1. The CDR3 is made up of 12 amino acids. The V gene's germline CDR1 is SGHKS and CDR2 YYEKEE (reference sequence). CDR3 loop: CASSLGFNEQFF.

V usage is TRBV20-1 and J usage is TRBJ1-5; TCRdb picks TRBD1, but there is no DNA to check that call. Germline-derived CDR1 and CDR2 are DFQATT and SNEGSKA (reference sequence). This CDR3 region has 16 residues. The CDR3 sequence: CSARDVRTAINQPQHF.

The chain is built from TRBV5-1 and TRBJ2-3; TCRdb calls TRBD2, which cannot be checked without DNA. Looked up from germline, CDR1 is SGHRS and CDR2 is YFSETQ. This CDR3 contains 11 residues. The CDR3 loop is CASGLWDTQYF. Filled out from reference TRBV5-1 and TRBJ2-3, the complete variable domain reads KAGVTQTPRYLIKTRGQQVTLSCSPISGHRSVSWYQQTPGQGLQFLFEYFSETQRNKGNFPGRFSGRQFSNSRSEMNVSTLELGDSALYLCASGLWDTQYFGPGTRLTVL.

The CDR3 is CASSLDEDTEAFF. This chain connects TRBV12-3 or TRBV12-4 to TRBJ1-1. This CDR3 is built from 13 residues.

V gene TRBV7-8 combines with J gene TRBJ1-3; absent DNA, TCRdb's TRBD1 call cannot be checked. The CDR3 extends over 15 amino acids. Germline CDR1 reads SGHVS; CDR2 reads FQNEAQ. The CDR3 sequence is CASSSTGYSGNTIYF. Drawing the rest from reference TRBV7-8 and TRBJ1-3, the complete variable domain is GAGVSQSPRYKVAKRGQDVALRCDPISGHVSLFWYQQALGQGPEFLTYFQNEAQLDKSGLPSDRFFAERPEGSVSTLKIQRTQQEDSAVYLCASSSTGYSGNTIYFGEGSWLTVV.

V and J are TRBV5-1 and TRBJ1-3. The CDR3 totals 15 residues. From germline, CDR1 is SGHRS and CDR2 YFSETQ. The CDR3 protein is CASSLDGVSGNTIYF.

The genes are TRBV28 and TRBJ1-5. This CDR3 comprises 14 residues. Germline V gene data show CDR1 as MDHEN and CDR2 as SYDVKM. CDR3 residues: CASSLRVGNQPQHF.

This sequence joins TRBV12-3 or TRBV12-4 and TRBJ1-4; TCRdb's D call, TRBD1, is unchecked because there is no DNA. CDR3 length: 14 residues. This chain's CDR3 is CASRPGQSSEKLFF.